What follows describes a single T cell receptor beta chain. Its specificity is unknown. The CDR3 is 12 amino acids. V lost 6 bases and J 0 bases, leaving 6 bases between the germline ends. Germline-derived CDR1 and CDR2 are SGDLS and YYNGEE. Amplification used 60 Vbeta primers and 13 Jbeta primers. How the authors handled the data: About 11 million shared chains were among the 60 million to 80 million unique TCR beta chains that a later analysis counted. TCRdb's copy holds only in-frame clones and misses some; the assay was immunoSEQ multiplex PCR. Clone size and the V and J calls come from that table; the DNA yielded D and trimming. The data contain over 150,000 clones, about four fifths of them singletons. This sample stems from a study of cytomegalovirus exposure and HLA in healthy donors. Whole-study findings and limits: A later analysis linked a missense variant in DCLRE1C to the trimming of TCR beta V and J genes. Fewer N-insertions (relative to the approximately 700-donor mean) were reportedly seen in an Asian-associated ancestry cluster in a later analysis.

The V call is TRBV9, the J call TRBJ1-2; D ambiguous. The receptor comes from a girl aged 5-17 years in good health and CMV-seropositive. Sequencing was performed on PBMCs. The CDR3, as DNA: TGTGCCAGCACCAGTTCTAACTATGGCTACACCTTC. Translation gives CASTSSNYGYTF.